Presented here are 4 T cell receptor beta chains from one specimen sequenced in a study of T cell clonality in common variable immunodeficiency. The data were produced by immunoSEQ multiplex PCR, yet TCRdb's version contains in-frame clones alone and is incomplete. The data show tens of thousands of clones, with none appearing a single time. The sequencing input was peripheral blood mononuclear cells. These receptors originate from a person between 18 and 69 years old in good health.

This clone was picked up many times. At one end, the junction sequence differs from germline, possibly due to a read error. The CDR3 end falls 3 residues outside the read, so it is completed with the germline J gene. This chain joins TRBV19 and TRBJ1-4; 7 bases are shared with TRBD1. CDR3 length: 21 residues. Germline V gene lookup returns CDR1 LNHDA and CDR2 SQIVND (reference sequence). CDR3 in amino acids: CASRSRSIQGTESSTNEELFF. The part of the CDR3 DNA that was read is TGTGCCAGTAGAAGTAGGAGCATACAAGGGACAGAGTCATCAACTAATGAAGAA.

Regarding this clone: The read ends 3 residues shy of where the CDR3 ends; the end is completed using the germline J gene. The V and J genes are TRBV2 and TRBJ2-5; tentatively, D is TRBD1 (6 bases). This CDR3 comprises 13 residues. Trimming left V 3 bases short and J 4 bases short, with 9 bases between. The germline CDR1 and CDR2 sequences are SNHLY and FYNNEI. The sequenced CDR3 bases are TGTGCCAGCAGTGAGGGCAGGGGAGAGACC. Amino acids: CASSEGRGET. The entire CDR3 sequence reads CASSEGRGETQYF.

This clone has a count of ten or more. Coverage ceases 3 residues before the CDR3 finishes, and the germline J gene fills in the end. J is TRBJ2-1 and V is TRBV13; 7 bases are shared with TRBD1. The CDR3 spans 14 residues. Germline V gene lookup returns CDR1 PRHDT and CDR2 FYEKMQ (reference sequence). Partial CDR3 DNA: TGTTGCTCTGCCCCCAGGGGGACCCACAATGAG. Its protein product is CCSAPRGTHNE. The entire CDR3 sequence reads CCSAPRGTHNEQFF.

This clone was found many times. The CDR3 DNA, read in part, is TGTGCCAGCAGCCATGACAGGAGCTTCTACAATGAG. Residues: CASSHDRSFYNE. The complete CDR3 sequence is CASSHDRSFYNEQFF. V usage is TRBV7-6 and J usage is TRBJ2-1; a weak D match, TRBD1 (6 bases). The CDR3 goes on 3 residues after the read ends, and that part is filled in from the germline J gene. Germline V CDR1 and CDR2: SGHVS, FNYEAQ. The V end lost 5 bases, the J end lost 3 bases, and 14 bases lay between the germline ends. The CDR3 runs to 15 residues.